This TCR beta chain appears in the sequencing data of a study of blood T cells in healthy people across ages. This clonotype was picked up a small number of times. The antigen remains undetermined. Then a second PCR, running roughly 7 to 11 cycles, was carried out with a sample-barcoded 5' primer and a J-beta primer mix. Each CDR3 protein gets one entry after TCRdb re-called the 5' RACE reads with MiXCR. The table includes about 500,000 distinct CDR3 sequences, around 24% detected once. Study-wide results and caveats: Diversity estimates from one million T cells were considered underestimates.

The same sample was also used in a study of T cells of mothers and their children.

Sequenced sample: blood. This sequence was found in a boy younger than 18 in good health.

The CDR3 DNA reads as TGTGCCAGCAGTCCAGTAGGGGCAAGGGTCTCTGGAAACACCATATATTTT. Translation: CASSPVGARVSGNTIYF. J is TRBJ1-3 and V is TRBV7-8; perhaps TRBD1 as D (5 bases). This CDR3 region has 17 residues. Per the germline V gene, CDR1 is SGHVS and CDR2 is FQNEAQ. Trimming stripped 6 bases from V and 0 bases from J, with 18 bases between.